This T cell receptor beta chain appears in the sequencing data of a study of T cells after yellow fever vaccination. Study details: Low-cell-number fractions underwent preparation using SMART-Seq v4 Ultra Low Input.

Study-wide findings and caveats: Shared CD4/CD8 clonotypes were a small share, likely from convergent recombination.

V gave up 3 bases and J gave up 9 bases, with 9 bases separating them. Germline V gene data show CDR1 as LNHDA and CDR2 as SQIVND (reference sequence). The CDR3 covers 11 residues. In the case of this clonotype: The antigen is undetermined.

TCRdb re-derived calls from the 5' RACE reads in MiXCR, one entry per CDR3 protein. The data contain hundreds of thousands of distinct CDR3 sequences, 6.2% of them seen just once; the ten biggest clones take up 15%. Here the sequenced sample was PBMCs, taken 5 days after the yellow fever booster vaccination. The TCR was taken from a man in his thirties or forties who received the YFV17D yellow fever vaccine. The chain couples TRBV19 to TRBJ2-7, with D maybe TRBD1 (6 bases). This chain's CDR3 is CASSMGAAQYF. The DNA for the CDR3 is TGTGCCAGTAGTATGGGGGCAGCGCAGTACTTC.